This T cell receptor beta chain comes out of a study of cytomegalovirus exposure and HLA in healthy donors. The wider study: Unique TCR beta sequences numbering some 120 million came from about 179 million T cells in an earlier analysis. General study points: There was a cluster of highly shared sequence variants that was likely a sequencing artifact. It was approximately 160 TCR beta chains that were listed as cytomegalovirus-associated.

Use of 60 Vbeta and 13 Jbeta primers characterized the PCR. As handled by the study authors: In a later analysis, roughly 86 million unique TCR beta chains included roughly 11 million shared by two or more donors. Assay: immunoSEQ multiplex PCR; the TCRdb copy retains only in-frame clones and omits some. V and J calls plus clone size are reproduced from that table; the DNA served to infer D and trimming. The sample has under 150,000 clones; approximately 85% are singletons. As to this clone: What it binds is unknown.

The trim removed 3 bases at V and 2 bases at J, leaving 13 bases unmatched. The germline CDR1 and CDR2 sequences are ENHRY and SYGVKD. There are 18 residues in the CDR3. The clonotype originates from a boy younger than 18 in good health and CMV-seronegative. The V and J genes are TRBV10-3 and TRBJ2-3; 8 bases are shared with TRBD1. Sequencing was performed on PBMCs. CDR3 in amino acids: CAISEVESGDRYTDTQYF. CDR3 bases: TGTGCCATCAGTGAAGTGGAGTCAGGGGACAGGTACACAGATACGCAGTATTTT.